The entry that follows covers one T cell receptor beta chain sequence. Its specific antigen is unknown. The input lacks base qualities; no much larger clone sits a single base away. The trial excluded patients who had a history of autoimmune disease or who were on systemic immunosuppression. Peripheral blood for TCR sequencing was collected from all dose cohorts at baseline, on cycle 4 day 1, and on cycle 7 day 1. The samples were drawn from a first-in-human, open-label, multicenter phase I dose-escalation trial of ivuxolimab. The trial enrolled adults with locally advanced or metastatic head and neck squamous cell, hepatocellular, melanoma or renal cell carcinoma. Before TCR sequencing, CD4+ T cells and CD8+ T cells from peripheral blood were sorted into separate populations. Genomic DNA was extracted from sorted cells for sequencing of the TCRbeta CDR3 region. TCRbeta CDR3 regions were sequenced using the immunoSEQ Assay. What TCRdb holds here is the immuneACCESS table cut down to in-frame rearrangements. Part of the clones is not present; checked against another copy, under half of the missing clones reflect an unresolved V gene, and the others are unexplained. For this sample there are approximately 16,000 clones; approximately 85% appear just once. The ten largest clones take up 29% of the sample.

The CDR3 goes from the cysteine to the phenylalanine over 12 residues. The read is trimmed to its CDR3 DNA, 36 bases read in frame from base 1. Deletion took 5 bases off V and 8 bases off J, with a span of 13 bases between the germline ends. In the germline V gene (reference sequence), CDR1 corresponds to GTSNPN and CDR2 to SVGIG. This specimen belongs to a study of OX40 agonist ivuxolimab in advanced cancers. Looking at the study overall: Ivuxolimab was a fully human IgG2 agonistic monoclonal antibody targeting the costimulatory receptor OX40 (CD134). Intravenous ivuxolimab was administered to patients every 2 weeks at six dose levels: 0.01, 0.1, 0.3, 1.5, 3 and 10 mg/kg. Of the approximately 50 dose-escalation patients, hepatocellular carcinoma was present in about 20, melanoma in approximately 15, renal cell carcinoma in 9 and head and neck cancer in 9. A male proportion of under 85% and a mean age of around 60 years, ranging from roughly 23 to 85, were recorded for the dose-escalation cohort. Patients were allowed to have had prior anti-PD-1, anti-PD-L1 or anti-CTLA-4 therapy, and 40% to 45% of the dose-escalation patients had previously received checkpoint inhibitors. Partial responses were achieved by three dose-escalation patients, of whom one had hepatocellular carcinoma and two had cutaneous melanoma. Peripheral TCRbeta sequencing aimed to test whether ivuxolimab altered TCR sequence diversity and caused clonal T-cell expansion. The paper reports the monotherapy dose-escalation portion (N of about 54 patients) of the phase I ivuxolimab trial. What the research found in general, with its limitations: The antigen specificity of the peripheral T cells that underwent clonal expansion was not determined. Partial responders in the 0.1-3.0 mg/kg groups had among the lowest normalized peripheral clonal expansion, especially among CD8+ T cells. Low levels of normalized T-cell clonal expansion were also seen in some patients who did not respond. After ivuxolimab, CD8+ T cells had more expanded clones than CD4+ T cells on average. At doses of 0.1 to 3.0 mg/kg, clonal expansion of both CD4+ and CD8+ T cells in blood was seen between baseline and week 6.

This clonotype was sampled from an adult with an advanced solid tumor such as melanoma, head and neck, liver or kidney cancer. The sample in question was CD4+ or CD8+ T cells sorted from blood, obtained in a trial of the OX40 agonist ivuxolimab. The sequence is built from TRBV30 and TRBJ2-1; the D gene is unclear. The CDR3 is CAWASQGHEQFF. The DNA reads as follows: TGTGCCTGGGCCTCGCAAGGCCATGAGCAGTTCTTC.